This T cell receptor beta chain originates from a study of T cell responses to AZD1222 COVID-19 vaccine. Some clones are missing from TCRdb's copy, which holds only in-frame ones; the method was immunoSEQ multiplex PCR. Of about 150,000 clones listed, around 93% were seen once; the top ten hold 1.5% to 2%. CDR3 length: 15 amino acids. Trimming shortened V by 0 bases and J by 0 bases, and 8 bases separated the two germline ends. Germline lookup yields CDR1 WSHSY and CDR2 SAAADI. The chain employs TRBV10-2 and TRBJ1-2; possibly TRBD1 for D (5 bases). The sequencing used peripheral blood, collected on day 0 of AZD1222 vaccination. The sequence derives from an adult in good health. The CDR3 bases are TGCGCCAGCAGTGAGTCGGGGGTTTCTAACTATGGCTACACCTTC. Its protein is CASSESGVSNYGYTF.